This TCR beta chain stems from a study of blood T cell repertoires in COVID-19. Per the original data handling: Nucleated cell counts were estimated from reference gene primer amplification. The method was immunoSEQ multiplex PCR; TCRdb's version includes in-frame clones alone and lacks a portion of them. D and trimming were read from the DNA, whereas the V and J calls and clone size are those reported in that table. The sample lists over 80,000 clones, 91% occurring once. J lost 2 bases, V lost 7 bases, and 5 bases had no gene match. This CDR3 is built from 13 residues. CDR1 MDHEN and CDR2 SYDVKM come from the germline V gene.

The source is a human donor with active COVID-19. The donor label of this sample is uncertain. Sequencing input: peripheral blood. The V gene is TRBV28, the J gene TRBJ2-7, with 7 positions matching TRBD2. This CDR3 reads CASMPGGPYEQYF. CDR3 in DNA: TGTGCCAGCATGCCGGGGGGTCCCTACGAGCAGTACTTC.